These 13 T cell receptor beta chains came from one sample sequenced in a study of blood T cell repertoires in COVID-19. The protocol was immunoSEQ multiplex PCR, while the TCRdb copy is restricted to in-frame clones and leaves out a portion. The sample consists of around 150,000 clones, roughly 76% of them appearing once. The sample was peripheral blood. These receptors were collected from a woman aged 50 to 60 with active or convalescent COVID-19.

V and J are TRBV7-2 and TRBJ1-2; 9 bases are shared with TRBD1. After removal of 3 bases from V and 6 bases from J, the junction contained 5 bases not matched to a gene. Per germline, CDR1 SGHTA and CDR2 FQGNSA. The length of the CDR3 is 14 residues. The CDR3: CASSLGQGSDGYTF. The CDR3 DNA reads TGTGCCAGCAGCTTGGGACAGGGATCGGATGGCTACACCTTC.

V and J are TRBV7-2 and TRBJ2-5; the D is unclear. The length of the CDR3 is 13 residues. Trimming left V 5 bases short and J 0 bases short, with 7 bases between. The germline CDR1 and CDR2 sequences are SGHTA and FQGNSA. CDR3 amino acids: CASSAQNQETQYF. CDR3 DNA: TGTGCCAGCAGCGCCCAGAACCAAGAGACCCAGTACTTC.

The rearrangement joins TRBV4-3 to TRBJ2-1; no reliable D call. Germline V gene sequence: CDR1 LGHNA, CDR2 YSLEER. The germline V and J ends were trimmed by 0 bases and 5 bases, with 5 bases remaining between them. The CDR3 is 13 amino acids. CDR3 in amino acids: CASSQEAHNEQFF. Here the CDR3 DNA reads TGCGCCAGCAGCCAAGAGGCTCACAATGAGCAGTTCTTC.

The chain is built from TRBV11-2 and TRBJ2-2; 8 bases match TRBD1. With V trimmed by 1 base and J by 4 bases, 5 bases remained unmatched. From germline, CDR1 is SGHAT and CDR2 FQNNGV. The CDR3 length is 16 residues. For the CDR3, the DNA is TGTGCCAGCAGCTTAGGCGGACAGGGCGGCACCGGGGAGCTGTTTTTT. Its protein product is CASSLGGQGGTGELFF.

V is TRBV30 and J is TRBJ2-3, with unresolved D. CDR1 is GTSNPN and CDR2 is SVGIG in the germline V gene (reference sequence). Trimming stripped 5 bases from V and 0 bases from J, with 12 bases between. The CDR3 runs 14 residues. The CDR3: CAWGRLTSTDTQYF. The CDR3 bases are TGTGCCTGGGGTCGACTTACTAGCACAGATACGCAGTATTTT. The whole variable domain, filled in from reference TRBV30 and TRBJ2-3, reads SQTIHQWPATLVQPVGSPLSLECTVEGTSNPNLYWYRQAAGRGLQLLFYSVGIGQISSEVPQNLSASRPQDRQFILSSKKLLLSDSGFYLCAWGRLTSTDTQYFGPGTRLTVL.

This clone has more than one count but fewer than ten. J is TRBJ2-1 and V is TRBV7-9; a possible D gene is TRBD1 (6 bases). Germline values: CDR1 SEHNR, CDR2 FQNEAQ (reference sequence). The CDR3 length is 13 residues. With 5 bases removed from V and 8 bases from J, the gap between germline ends came to 13 bases. CDR3 in DNA: TGTGCCAGCAGCGCCACAGGGATCGATGAGCAGTTCTTC. It encodes CASSATGIDEQFF.

This chain links TRBV19 with TRBJ2-6; 8 nucleotides align to TRBD1. The CDR3 is made up of 17 amino acids. J was trimmed by 0 bases and V by 6 bases; bases with no gene match: 7. CDR1 LNHDA and CDR2 SQIVND come from the germline V gene (reference sequence). In nucleotides, the CDR3 is TGTGCCAGTAGCGTCAGGGGGCCAACCTCTGGGGCCAACGTCCTGACTTTC. Amino acids: CASSVRGPTSGANVLTF.

This clone was seen a few times. V gene TRBV12-5 combines with J gene TRBJ2-3; 14 positions agree with TRBD2. Trimming cost V 4 bases and J 1 base; bases outside gene matches: 1. Germline CDR1 is LGHNT and CDR2 is FRNRAP. This CDR3 is 16 amino acids long. For the CDR3, the DNA is TGTGCTAGTGGTTGGGGACTAGCGGGGGGCACAGATACGCAGTATTTT. Its protein product is CASGWGLAGGTDTQYF.

The chain links TRBV7-2 to TRBJ1-2, with D maybe TRBD1 (5 bases). Trimming shortened V by 7 bases and J by 2 bases, and 14 bases separated the two germline ends. Germline CDR1 reads SGHTA; CDR2 reads FQGNSA. The CDR3 extends over 14 amino acids. The CDR3 loop reads CASTTGPGNYGYTF. The CDR3 bases are TGTGCCAGCACCACAGGACCAGGGAACTATGGCTACACCTTC. The full variable domain, rest sourced from reference TRBV7-2 and TRBJ1-2, is GAGVSQSPSNKVTEKGKDVELRCDPISGHTALYWYRQSLGQGLEFLIYFQGNSAPDKSGLPSDRFSAERTGGSVSTLTIQRTQQEDSAVYLCASTTGPGNYGYTFGSGTRLTVV.

The gene calls are TRBV5-1 and TRBJ2-2; 10 bases line up with TRBD2. The germline V gene has CDR1 SGHRS and CDR2 YFSETQ. Trimming cost V 4 bases and J 3 bases; bases outside gene matches: 3. This CDR3 is built from 15 residues. The CDR3 loop is CASSPGTSDTGELFF. The CDR3 DNA reads TGCGCCAGCAGCCCCGGGACTAGCGACACCGGGGAGCTGTTTTTT. Supplemented by reference TRBV5-1 and TRBJ2-2, the full variable domain reads KAGVTQTPRYLIKTRGQQVTLSCSPISGHRSVSWYQQTPGQGLQFLFEYFSETQRNKGNFPGRFSGRQFSNSRSEMNVSTLELGDSALYLCASSPGTSDTGELFFGEGSRLTVL.

The CDR3 nucleotides are TGTGCCAGCAGTCCCCAGGGGTTAGGCACAGATACGCAGTATTTT. Translating it yields CASSPQGLGTDTQYF. The chain links TRBV2 to TRBJ2-3; possible D gene TRBD1, 6 bases. Germline V CDR1 and CDR2: SNHLY, FYNNEI. Deletions cut 5 bases from V and 1 base from J, with 13 bases between. The CDR3 is 15 amino acids.

This clone was counted only a few times. The chain is built from TRBV7-2 and TRBJ1-4; 8 bases match TRBD1. From germline, CDR1 is SGHTA and CDR2 FQGNSA. CDR3 size: 15 residues. Losses at the gene ends were 5 bases for V and 7 bases for J; bases not matched to a gene: 9. The CDR3 loop reads CASSARQGSREKLFF. In DNA form, the CDR3 reads TGTGCCAGCAGCGCCCGACAGGGGAGTCGTGAAAAACTGTTTTTT.

The genes are TRBV5-4 and TRBJ2-7; 7 bases match TRBD2. Per the germline V gene, CDR1 is SGHNT and CDR2 is YYREEE (reference sequence). The V gene end was trimmed by 0 bases and the J gene end by 5 bases; junction bases not matched to a gene: 2. This CDR3 contains 13 residues. The CDR3 bases are TGTGCCAGCAGCTTGGGAGCGGGGAACGAGCAGTACTTC. Residues: CASSLGAGNEQYF.